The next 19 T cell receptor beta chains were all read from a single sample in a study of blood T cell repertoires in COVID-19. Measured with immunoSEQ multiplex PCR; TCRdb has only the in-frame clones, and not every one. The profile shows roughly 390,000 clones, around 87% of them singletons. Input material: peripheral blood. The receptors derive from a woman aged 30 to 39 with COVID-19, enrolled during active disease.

The DNA for the CDR3 is TGTGCCAGCACCTCGACAGGGGACACTGAAGCTTTCTTT. It specifies CASTSTGDTEAFF. The chain employs TRBV2 and TRBJ1-1; 8 nucleotides align to TRBD1. The CDR3 runs to 13 residues. The V gene's germline CDR1 is SNHLY and CDR2 FYNNEI. J lost 3 bases, V lost 7 bases, and 4 bases had no gene match.

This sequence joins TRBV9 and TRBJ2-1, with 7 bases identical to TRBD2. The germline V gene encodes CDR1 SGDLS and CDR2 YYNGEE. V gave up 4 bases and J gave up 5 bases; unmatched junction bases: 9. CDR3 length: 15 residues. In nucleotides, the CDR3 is TGTGCCAGCAGCCCCGGAGGGGCGGGGGACAATGAGCAGTTCTTC. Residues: CASSPGGAGDNEQFF.

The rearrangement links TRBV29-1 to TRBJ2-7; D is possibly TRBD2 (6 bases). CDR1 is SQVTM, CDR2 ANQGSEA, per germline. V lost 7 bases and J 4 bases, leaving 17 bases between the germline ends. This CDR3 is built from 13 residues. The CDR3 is CSASTAAGYEQYF. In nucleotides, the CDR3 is TGCAGCGCTTCCACAGCGGCGGGATACGAGCAGTACTTC.

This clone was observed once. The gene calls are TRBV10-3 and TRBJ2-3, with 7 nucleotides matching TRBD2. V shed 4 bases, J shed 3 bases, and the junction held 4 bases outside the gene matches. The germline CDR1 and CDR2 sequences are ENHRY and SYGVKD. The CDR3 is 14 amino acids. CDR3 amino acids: CAISASGKTDTQYF. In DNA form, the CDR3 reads TGTGCCATCAGTGCCAGCGGGAAAACAGATACGCAGTATTTT.

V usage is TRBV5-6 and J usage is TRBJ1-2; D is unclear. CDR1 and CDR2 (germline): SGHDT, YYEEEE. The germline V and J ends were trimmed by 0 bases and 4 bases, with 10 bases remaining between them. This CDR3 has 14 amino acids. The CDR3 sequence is CASSLAERSYGYTF. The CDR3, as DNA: TGTGCCAGCAGCTTGGCCGAACGGAGCTATGGCTACACCTTC.

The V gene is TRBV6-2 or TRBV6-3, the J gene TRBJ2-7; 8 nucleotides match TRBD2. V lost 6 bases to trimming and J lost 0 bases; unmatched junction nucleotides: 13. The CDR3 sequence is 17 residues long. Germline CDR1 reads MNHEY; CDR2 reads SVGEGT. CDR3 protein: CASSPYALAGSSYEQYF. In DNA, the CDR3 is TGTGCCAGCAGCCCTTATGCTCTAGCGGGTAGCTCCTACGAGCAGTACTTC.

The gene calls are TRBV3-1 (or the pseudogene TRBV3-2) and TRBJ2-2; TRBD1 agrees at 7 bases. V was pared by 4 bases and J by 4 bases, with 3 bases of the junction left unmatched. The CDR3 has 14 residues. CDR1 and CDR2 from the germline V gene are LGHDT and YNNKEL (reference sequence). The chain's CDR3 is CASSPTGFTGELFF. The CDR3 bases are TGTGCCAGCAGCCCGACAGGGTTCACCGGGGAGCTGTTTTTT.

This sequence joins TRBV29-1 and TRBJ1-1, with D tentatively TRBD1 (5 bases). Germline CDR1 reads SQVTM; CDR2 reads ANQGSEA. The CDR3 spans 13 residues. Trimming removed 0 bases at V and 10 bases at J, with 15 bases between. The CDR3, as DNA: TGCAGCGTTGAAGATGGGCAGGGCGTAAGAGCTTTCTTT. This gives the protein CSVEDGQGVRAFF.

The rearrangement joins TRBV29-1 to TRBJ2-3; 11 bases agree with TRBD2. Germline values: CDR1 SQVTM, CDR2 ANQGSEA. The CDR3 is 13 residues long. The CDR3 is CGWGTSGYNTQYF. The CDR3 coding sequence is TGCGGATGGGGGACTAGCGGTTATAATACGCAGTATTTT.

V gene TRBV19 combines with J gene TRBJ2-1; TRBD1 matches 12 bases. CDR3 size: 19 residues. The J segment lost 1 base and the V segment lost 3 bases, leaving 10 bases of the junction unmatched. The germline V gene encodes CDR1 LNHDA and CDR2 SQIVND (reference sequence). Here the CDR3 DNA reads TGTGCCAGTAGTATGAGGGGACAGGGGGCTTCGGCGTCCTACAATGAGCAGTTCTTC. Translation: CASSMRGQGASASYNEQFF.

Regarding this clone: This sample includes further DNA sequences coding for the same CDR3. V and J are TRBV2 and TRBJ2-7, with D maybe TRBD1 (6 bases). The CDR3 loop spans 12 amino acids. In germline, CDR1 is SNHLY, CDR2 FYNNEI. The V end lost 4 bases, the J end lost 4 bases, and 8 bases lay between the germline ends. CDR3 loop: CASSGTVYEQYF. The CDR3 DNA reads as TGTGCCAGCAGTGGGACAGTTTACGAGCAGTACTTC.

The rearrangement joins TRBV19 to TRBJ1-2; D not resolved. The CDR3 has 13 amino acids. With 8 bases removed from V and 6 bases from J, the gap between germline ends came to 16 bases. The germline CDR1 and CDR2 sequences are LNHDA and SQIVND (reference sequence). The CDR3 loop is CASQMRLSDGYTF. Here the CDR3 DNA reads TGTGCCAGTCAAATGAGGCTGTCGGATGGCTACACCTTC.

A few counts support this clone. The CDR3 DNA follows: TGTGCCAGCAGCTTAGGACACCACACCGGGGAGCTGTTTTTT. Translation: CASSLGHHTGELFF. The genes are TRBV7-2 and TRBJ2-2; D is ambiguous. This CDR3 comprises 14 residues. Per the germline V gene, CDR1 is SGHTA and CDR2 is FQGNSA. Trimming removed 1 base at V and 3 bases at J, with 6 bases between.

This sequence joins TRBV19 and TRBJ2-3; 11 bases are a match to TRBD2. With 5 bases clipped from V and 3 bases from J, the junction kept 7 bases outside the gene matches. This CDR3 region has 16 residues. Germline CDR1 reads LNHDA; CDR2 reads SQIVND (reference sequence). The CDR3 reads CASSLLAGVTTDTQYF. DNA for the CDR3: TGTGCCAGTAGTCTACTAGCGGGAGTTACGACAGATACGCAGTATTTT.

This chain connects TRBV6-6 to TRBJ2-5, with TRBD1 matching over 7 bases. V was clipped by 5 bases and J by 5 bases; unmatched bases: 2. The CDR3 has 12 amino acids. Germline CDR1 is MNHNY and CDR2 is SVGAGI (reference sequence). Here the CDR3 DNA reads TGTGCCAGCAGTCCCAGGGGGGAGACCCAGTACTTC. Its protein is CASSPRGETQYF.

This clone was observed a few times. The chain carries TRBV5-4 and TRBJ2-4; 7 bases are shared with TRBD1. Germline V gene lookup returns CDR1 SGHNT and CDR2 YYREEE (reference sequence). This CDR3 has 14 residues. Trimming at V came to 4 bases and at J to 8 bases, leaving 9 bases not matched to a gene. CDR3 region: CASSVQGRDYIQYF. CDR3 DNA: TGTGCCAGCAGCGTACAGGGGAGAGACTACATTCAGTACTTC.

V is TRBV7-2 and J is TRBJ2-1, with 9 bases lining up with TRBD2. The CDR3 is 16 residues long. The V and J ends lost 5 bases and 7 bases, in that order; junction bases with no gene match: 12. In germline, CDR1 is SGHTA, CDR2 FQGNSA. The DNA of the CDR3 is TGTGCCAGCAGCCCGGCGGGGCCTAGCGGGATTAATGAGCAGTTCTTC. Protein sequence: CASSPAGPSGINEQFF.

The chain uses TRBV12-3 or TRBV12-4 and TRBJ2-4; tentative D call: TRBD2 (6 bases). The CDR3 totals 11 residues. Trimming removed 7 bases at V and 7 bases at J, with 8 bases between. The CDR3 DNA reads TGTGCCAGCATGGGGAGGAACATTCAGTACTTC. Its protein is CASMGRNIQYF.

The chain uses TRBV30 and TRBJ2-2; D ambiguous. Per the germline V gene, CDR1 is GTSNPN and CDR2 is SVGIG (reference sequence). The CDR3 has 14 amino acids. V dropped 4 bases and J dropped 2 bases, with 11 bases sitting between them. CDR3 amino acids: CAWKRRLNTGELFF. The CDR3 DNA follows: TGTGCCTGGAAGCGTCGGCTAAACACCGGGGAGCTGTTTTTT.